The entry below gives a single T cell receptor beta chain sequence along with its context. The antigen remains undetermined. This specimen belongs to a study of beta chain features in type 1 diabetes. The CDR3 length is 16 residues. Germline V gives CDR1 SGDLS, CDR2 YYNGEE. Trimming took off 0 bases at V and 8 bases at J, with 17 bases between the two ends. Findings and limits, study-wide: A pattern of fewer insertions and more deletions at VDJ junctions was seen in type 1 diabetes patients. In every one of the four CD4+ subsets, TCRB CDR3s were moderately but significantly shorter in Type 1 diabetes patients.

The authors reverse transcribed all of the isolated RNA, so sequencing captured expressed TCRB transcripts. The repertoire was sequenced with immunoSEQ multiplex PCR; TCRdb's copy has only in-frame clones and lacks some. The table records hundreds of thousands of clones, about an eighth of them present only once. The chain recombines TRBV9 with TRBJ1-4; D is unclear. The receptor's source is a man in his late teens or twenties with type 1 diabetes. The sequencing input was naive CD4+ T cells from blood. CDR3 sequence (DNA): TGTGCCAGCAGCGTAGCCCTTGGGGAAATCGGGGAAAAACTGTTTTTT. This gives the protein CASSVALGEIGEKLFF.